This is a list of T cell receptor beta chains from one sample in a study of blood T cells in healthy people across ages. MiXCR was run by TCRdb on the 5' RACE reads, yielding one entry per CDR3 protein. Altogether roughly 800,000 distinct CDR3 sequences are present, 55% to 70% being singletons, with the ten largest covering about 20%. Sequenced sample: blood. These TCRs come from a man aged 25 to 40 in good health. CDR3s leave out the opening cysteine and the closing phenylalanine or tryptophan.

v_gene | CDR3aa
TRBV20-1 | SATSPTGEGSNEQF
TRBV20-1 | SARGGNTDTQY
TRBV27 | ASSLSRGALNEQF
TRBV5-1 | ASSLESGRRAGNIQY
TRBV12-3/TRBV12-4 | ASSLGRGVFSEQF
TRBV20-1 | SAIRWGVDEQF
TRBV29-1 | SVEMALAPPWAGFRGQY
TRBV29-1 | SVMDRPFQETQY
TRBV11-2 | ASSREGFSPYNEQF
TRBV11-2 | ASTVGGGPREQY
TRBV7-7 | ASTLAGGETQY
TRBV29-1 | SASSGRFGEQF
TRBV6-1 | ASSDQIRGGKETQY
TRBV25-1 | ASSPRVTKDTQY
TRBV18 | ASSPYPWTIKVGEQY
TRBV7-9 | ASSLAGGVSQNIQY